These T cell receptor beta chains were read from a single sample in a study of T cells in Graves' hyperthyroidism and ophthalmopathy. One entry per CDR3 protein, called by TCRdb with MiXCR from the multiplex PCR reads. The sample consists of about 500,000 distinct CDR3 sequences, more than 15% of them appearing once. Sequencing was carried out using blood. The origin of the receptors is a woman between 25 and 40 years old with Graves' ophthalmopathy. The CDR3 runs from the conserved cysteine through the conserved F or W. D genes are given only for firm matches. Where a row states a size, it is once, few, many or the class of an expanded clone; other rows omit it.

TRBV20-1	.	.	TRBJ2-3	CSATDGGIADTQYF	TGCAGTGCTACCGACGGCGGGATTGCAGATACGCAGTATTTT
TRBV10-3	.	.	TRBJ2-7	CAISAGDNYEQYF	TGTGCCATCAGTGCAGGGGACAACTACGAGCAGTACTTC
TRBV5-1	.	many	TRBJ2-3	CASSTQTDTQYF	TGCGCCAGCAGCACCCAAACAGATACGCAGTATTTT
TRBV27	.	.	TRBJ1-6	CASRGIPNNSPLHF	TGTGCCAGCAGAGGGATCCCAAATAATTCACCCCTCCACTTT
TRBV11-2	TRBD2	many	TRBJ2-2	CASKGLAGAGELFF	TGTGCCAGCAAAGGACTAGCGGGAGCGGGGGAGCTGTTTTTT
TRBV20-1	.	many	TRBJ2-1	CSARDLDRSYNEQFF	TGCAGTGCTAGAGATCTAGATCGCTCCTACAATGAGCAGTTCTTC
TRBV28	.	many	TRBJ1-1	CASSRQVNTEAFF	TGTGCCAGCAGTCGACAGGTGAACACTGAAGCTTTCTTT
TRBV6-5	TRBD2	.	TRBJ2-1	CASSYSGLAENQFF	TGTGCCAGCAGTTACTCAGGACTAGCGGAAAATCAGTTCTTC
TRBV28	.	many	TRBJ1-4	CASSLEGTNEKLFF	TGTGCCAGCAGCTTAGAGGGAACTAATGAAAAACTGTTTTTT
TRBV12-3/TRBV12-4	TRBD2	.	TRBJ2-3	CASIPAGTTGSTDTQYF	TGTGCCAGCATTCCCGCTGGGACTACCGGGAGCACAGATACGCAGTATTTT
TRBV7-9	TRBD1	few	TRBJ1-2	CASGKTGWGYTF	TGTGCCAGCGGGAAGACAGGGTGGGGCTACACCTTC
TRBV5-5	.	many	TRBJ2-7	CASSFQGPAYEQYF	TGTGCCAGCAGCTTTCAGGGCCCAGCCTACGAGCAGTACTTC